Listed below are T cell receptor beta chains from one sample, sequenced in a study of T cell repertoires in cytomegalovirus infection. TCRdb analysed the reads with MiXCR anew, one entry per CDR3 protein. The data show about 280,000 distinct CDR3 sequences, with roughly 21% seen just once and about 21% held by the top ten. Their cognate antigens are unknown. The sequenced sample was cultured PBMCs, obtained from culture after CMV antigen stimulation. Every receptor here comes from a human donor in good health (CMV status not recorded). Some clones in this sample may be carry-over from other donors' samples. Both conserved end residues are part of each CDR3. The order of the fields is CDR3 protein, CDR3 DNA, D gene, J gene, clone size, CDR3 length, V gene. The D gene is left open where the match is weak. A clone size is listed for some rows: how often the clone was seen (once, few, many), or a class if it is expanded.

CASSALAGGSSDTQYF,TGTGCCAGCAGCGCACTAGCGGGAGGTTCTTCAGATACGCAGTATTTT,TRBD2,TRBJ2-3,many,16,TRBV7-8
CAPAERSKGPTYHEQFF,TGTGCCCCAGCTGAGCGTAGTAAGGGACCTACCTACCATGAGCAGTTCTTC,NA,TRBJ2-1,NA,17,TRBV28
CASSLETRGYF,TGTGCCAGCAGTTTGGAGACTAGAGGGTATTTT,NA,TRBJ2-3,few,11,TRBV12-3/TRBV12-4
CASSSSGGSGTDTQYF,TGTGCCAGCAGCTCGAGCGGGGGGTCCGGCACAGATACGCAGTATTTT,TRBD2,TRBJ2-3,many,16,TRBV7-2
CASRDSTANTGELFF,TGTGCCAGCAGGGATTCTACGGCGAACACCGGGGAGCTGTTTTTT,NA,TRBJ2-2,few,15,TRBV7-9
CSARLGRLGVNTEAFF,TGCAGTGCTAGACTCGGGCGCCTCGGGGTGAACACTGAAGCTTTCTTT,NA,TRBJ1-1,few,16,TRBV20-1
CASSTGPYNYGYTF,TGTGCCAGCAGTACCGGGCCCTACAACTATGGCTACACCTTC,NA,TRBJ1-2,few,14,TRBV28
CASSPGAGRGTSGRWTGELFF,TGTGCCAGCAGCCCCGGGGCGGGTCGGGGGACTAGCGGGAGATGGACCGGGGAGCTGTTTTTT,TRBD2,TRBJ2-2,many,21,TRBV11-3
CASRIGGSRAGELFF,TGTGCCAGCAGAATAGGCGGGTCTCGAGCCGGGGAGCTGTTTTTT,NA,TRBJ2-2,many,15,TRBV12-3/TRBV12-4
CASSLLTSGRSDTQYF,TGTGCCAGCAGCTTATTGACTAGCGGGAGATCAGATACGCAGTATTTT,TRBD2,TRBJ2-3,many,16,TRBV7-9
CASSLDRGRHNEQFF,TGTGCCAGCAGCTTAGACAGGGGTAGGCACAATGAGCAGTTCTTC,TRBD1,TRBJ2-1,NA,15,TRBV7-2
CASSPGRTKNIQYF,TGTGCCAGCAGCCCCGGTCGGACCAAAAACATTCAGTACTTC,NA,TRBJ2-4,many,14,TRBV7-2
CASSFEGTGGDTQYF,TGTGCCAGCAGCTTTGAGGGGACAGGTGGTGATACGCAGTATTTT,TRBD1,TRBJ2-3,many,15,TRBV7-2
CASKQGLGNQPQHF,TGTGCCAGTAAGCAGGGGCTCGGCAATCAGCCCCAGCATTTT,NA,TRBJ1-5,few,14,TRBV19
CASSLGREGGTGELFF,TGCGCCAGCAGCCTAGGACGGGAGGGCGGCACCGGGGAGCTGTTTTTT,TRBD2,TRBJ2-2,few,16,TRBV4-1
CASSGTGQGTGNTIYF,TGTGCCAGCAGCGGAACCGGACAGGGAACAGGAAACACCATATATTTT,TRBD1,TRBJ1-3,few,16,TRBV5-6
CASSYGRVAYEQYF,TGTGCCAGCAGTTACGGGCGGGTGGCCTACGAGCAGTACTTC,NA,TRBJ2-7,few,14,TRBV6-5
CATSRDLRERFREQYF,TGTGCCACCAGCAGAGATTTGCGGGAGCGGTTTAGGGAGCAGTACTTC,TRBD2,TRBJ2-7,few,16,TRBV15
CASIYQMLNYEQYF,TGTGCCAGCATTTACCAGATGCTAAATTACGAGCAGTACTTC,NA,TRBJ2-7,NA,14,TRBV6-2/TRBV6-3
CASSLGGSWTEQFF,TGTGCCAGCAGCTTAGGAGGTAGCTGGACTGAGCAGTTCTTC,NA,TRBJ2-1,many,14,TRBV7-2
CASTRGRASDTQYF,TGTGCCAGCACCCGCGGGAGGGCCAGTGATACGCAGTATTTT,TRBD2,TRBJ2-3,few,14,TRBV7-9
CASSTGTSLGDTQYF,TGTGCCAGCAGCACCGGGACTAGTTTAGGAGATACGCAGTATTTT,TRBD2,TRBJ2-3,few,15,TRBV7-9
CASSFAGTGANEQFF,TGTGCCAGCAGCTTTGCCGGGACAGGGGCCAATGAGCAGTTCTTC,TRBD1,TRBJ2-1,few,15,TRBV7-8
CASSFWASGRAIEQYF,TGTGCCAGCAGCTTTTGGGCTAGCGGGAGGGCGATCGAGCAGTACTTC,TRBD2,TRBJ2-7,many,16,TRBV7-8
CAGTRQVNEKLFF,TGTGCCGGGACTCGACAGGTTAATGAAAAACTGTTTTTT,NA,TRBJ1-4,many,13,TRBV7-9
CASSQDPNSYNEQFF,TGCGCCAGCAGCCAAGACCCTAATTCCTACAATGAGCAGTTCTTC,NA,TRBJ2-1,NA,15,TRBV4-3
CASSSVRSYGYTF,TGTGCCAGCAGTTCGGTCAGGAGTTATGGCTACACCTTC,NA,TRBJ1-2,many,13,TRBV6-1
CAAGGRIYGYTF,TGTGCCGCCGGAGGGAGGATCTATGGCTACACCTTC,NA,TRBJ1-2,once,12,TRBV15
CASSLLLAGTDTQYF,TGTGCCAGCAGCTTGTTACTAGCCGGCACAGATACGCAGTATTTT,NA,TRBJ2-3,many,15,TRBV7-2
CSATSGGVSYEQYF,TGCAGTGCTACCTCGGGGGGGGTGTCCTACGAGCAGTACTTC,TRBD2,TRBJ2-7,NA,14,TRBV20-1
CASSSPRLAGGPETQYF,TGTGCCAGCAGCTCCCCGAGACTAGCGGGAGGGCCGGAGACCCAGTACTTC,TRBD2,TRBJ2-5,many,17,TRBV7-2
CASSSHSGLAGYEQYF,TGTGCCAGCAGTTCCCACTCTGGACTAGCGGGATACGAGCAGTACTTC,TRBD2,TRBJ2-7,NA,16,TRBV6-2/TRBV6-3
CASSEFGQAQETQYF,TGCGCCAGCAGTGAGTTCGGGCAGGCCCAAGAGACCCAGTACTTC,NA,TRBJ2-5,NA,15,TRBV10-2
CASRFRGEQYF,TGTGCCAGTAGATTCAGGGGTGAGCAGTACTTC,NA,TRBJ2-7,NA,11,TRBV27
CASKPMGQDETQYF,TGTGCCAGCAAACCTATGGGACAGGATGAGACCCAGTACTTC,TRBD1,TRBJ2-5,NA,14,TRBV12-3/TRBV12-4
CASSLDRVAGGAETQYF,TGTGCCAGCAGCTTAGATCGGGTAGCGGGAGGGGCAGAGACCCAGTACTTC,TRBD2,TRBJ2-5,NA,17,TRBV11-2
CASRSRLRGADTQYF,TGTGCCAGCAGGTCTCGGCTTCGCGGAGCAGATACGCAGTATTTT,NA,TRBJ2-3,NA,15,TRBV28
CASLGQGFTEAFF,TGTGCCAGCTTAGGACAGGGATTCACTGAAGCTTTCTTT,TRBD1,TRBJ1-1,NA,13,TRBV28
CDSSHRENTGELFF,TGCGACAGCAGCCATAGGGAGAACACCGGGGAGCTGTTTTTT,NA,TRBJ2-2,NA,14,TRBV4-1
CASSLLGQGWGTGELFF,TGTGCCAGCAGTTTATTGGGACAGGGCTGGGGCACCGGGGAGCTGTTTTTT,TRBD1,TRBJ2-2,NA,17,TRBV27
CASSFVSRLNNEQFF,TGTGCCAGCAGCTTCGTAAGCAGGCTGAACAATGAGCAGTTCTTC,NA,TRBJ2-1,many,15,TRBV7-2
CASSSSTDTQYF,TGTGCCAGCAGCTCAAGCACAGATACGCAGTATTTT,NA,TRBJ2-3,many,12,TRBV7-2
CASSGGLSSYGYTF,TGTGCCAGTAGTGGGGGGCTATCCTCCTATGGCTACACCTTC,NA,TRBJ1-2,NA,14,TRBV19
CATSWTVFAYTQYF,TGTGCCACCAGCTGGACGGTTTTCGCTTATACGCAGTATTTT,NA,TRBJ2-3,few,14,TRBV15
CASRGTALTGELFF,TGTGCCAGCCGCGGGACGGCGCTCACCGGGGAGCTGTTTTTT,NA,TRBJ2-2,few,14,TRBV6-2/TRBV6-3
CASSSDRGSIDEQFF,TGTGCCAGCAGCAGCGACAGGGGTTCTATAGATGAGCAGTTCTTC,TRBD1,TRBJ2-1,many,15,TRBV7-8
CATSQGGRRNEKLFF,TGTGCCACCAGTCAGGGAGGACGGCGTAATGAAAAACTGTTTTTT,NA,TRBJ1-4,once,15,TRBV24-1
CASRTGTGVVEQYF,TGCGCCAGCAGGACCGGGACAGGGGTGGTCGAGCAGTACTTC,TRBD1,TRBJ2-7,many,14,TRBV5-1
CASSLEGVYGYTF,TGTGCCAGCAGCTTGGAGGGGGTCTATGGCTACACCTTC,NA,TRBJ1-2,NA,13,TRBV7-4
CASSQVGTEAFF,TGTGCCAGCAGCCAAGTCGGGACTGAAGCTTTCTTT,NA,TRBJ1-1,NA,12,TRBV11-3
CASNLAGVWGYEQYF,TGTGCCAGCAACCTAGCGGGAGTATGGGGCTACGAGCAGTACTTC,TRBD2,TRBJ2-7,NA,15,TRBV28
CASSIKDLGAGNTIYF,TGTGCCAGTAGTATTAAGGACCTCGGTGCTGGAAACACCATATATTTT,NA,TRBJ1-3,NA,16,TRBV19
CASRGTQDRGRYHYGYTF,TGTGCCAGCAGGGGAACCCAGGACAGGGGGCGATATCACTATGGCTACACCTTC,TRBD1,TRBJ1-2,NA,18,TRBV6-5
CASSEEQGYTEAFF,TGTGCCAGTAGTGAAGAACAGGGGTACACTGAAGCTTTCTTT,TRBD1,TRBJ1-1,NA,14,TRBV19